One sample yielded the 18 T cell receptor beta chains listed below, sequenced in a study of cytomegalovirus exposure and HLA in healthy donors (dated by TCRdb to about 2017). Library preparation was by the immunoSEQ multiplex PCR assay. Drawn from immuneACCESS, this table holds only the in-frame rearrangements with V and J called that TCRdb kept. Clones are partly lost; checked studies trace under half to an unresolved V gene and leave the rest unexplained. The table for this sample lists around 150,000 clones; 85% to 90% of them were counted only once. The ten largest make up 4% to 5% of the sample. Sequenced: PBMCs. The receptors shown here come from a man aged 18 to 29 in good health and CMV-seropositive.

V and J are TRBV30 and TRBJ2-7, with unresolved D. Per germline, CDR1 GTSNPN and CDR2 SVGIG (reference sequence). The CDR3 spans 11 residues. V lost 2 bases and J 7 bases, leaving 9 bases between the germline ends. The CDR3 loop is CAWSLNGEQYF. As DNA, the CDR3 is TGTGCCTGGAGTCTCAACGGGGAGCAGTACTTC.

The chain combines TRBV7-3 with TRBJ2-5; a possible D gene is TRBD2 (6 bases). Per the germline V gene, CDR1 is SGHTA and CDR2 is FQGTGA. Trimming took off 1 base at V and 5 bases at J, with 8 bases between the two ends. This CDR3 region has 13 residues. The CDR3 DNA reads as TGTGCCAGCAGCTTAAATCGGGGGGAGACCCAGTACTTC. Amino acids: CASSLNRGETQYF.

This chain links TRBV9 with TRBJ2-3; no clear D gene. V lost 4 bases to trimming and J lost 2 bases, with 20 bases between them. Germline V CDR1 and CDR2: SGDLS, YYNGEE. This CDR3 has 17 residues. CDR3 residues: CASSLNPTRALTDTQYF. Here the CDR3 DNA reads TGTGCCAGCAGCCTCAACCCGACTCGCGCCCTCACAGATACGCAGTATTTT.

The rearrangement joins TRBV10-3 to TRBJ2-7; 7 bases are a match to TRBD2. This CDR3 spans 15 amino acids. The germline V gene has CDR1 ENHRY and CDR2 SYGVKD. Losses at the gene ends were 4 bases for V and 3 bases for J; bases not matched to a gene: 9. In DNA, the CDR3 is TGTGCCATCAGTGGCCTAGCGGAAAAGAACTACGAGCAGTACTTC. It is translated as CAISGLAEKNYEQYF.

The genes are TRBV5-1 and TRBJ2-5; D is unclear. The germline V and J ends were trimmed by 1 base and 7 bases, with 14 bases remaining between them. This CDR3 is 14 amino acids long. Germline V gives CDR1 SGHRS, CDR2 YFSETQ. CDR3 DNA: TGCGCCAGCAGCTTGTATGAGACCCCAGGGACCCAGTACTTC. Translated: CASSLYETPGTQYF.

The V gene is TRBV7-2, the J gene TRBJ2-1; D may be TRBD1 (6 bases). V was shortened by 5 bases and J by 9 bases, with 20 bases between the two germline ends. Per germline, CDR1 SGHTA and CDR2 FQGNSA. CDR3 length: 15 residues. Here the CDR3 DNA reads TGTGCCAGCAGCCACCGGGACAAAGATTGGGCTGAGCAGTTCTTC. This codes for CASSHRDKDWAEQFF. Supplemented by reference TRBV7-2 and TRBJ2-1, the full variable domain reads GAGVSQSPSNKVTEKGKDVELRCDPISGHTALYWYRQSLGQGLEFLIYFQGNSAPDKSGLPSDRFSAERTGGSVSTLTIQRTQQEDSAVYLCASSHRDKDWAEQFFGPGTRLTVL.

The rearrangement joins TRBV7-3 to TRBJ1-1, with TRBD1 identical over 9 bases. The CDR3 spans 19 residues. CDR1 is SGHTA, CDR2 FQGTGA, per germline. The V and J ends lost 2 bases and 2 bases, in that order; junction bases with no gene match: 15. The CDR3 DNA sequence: TGTGCCAGCAGCTTACTCGGGGTAGGACAGGGGCGGAGAAACACTGAAGCTTTCTTT. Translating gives CASSLLGVGQGRRNTEAFF.

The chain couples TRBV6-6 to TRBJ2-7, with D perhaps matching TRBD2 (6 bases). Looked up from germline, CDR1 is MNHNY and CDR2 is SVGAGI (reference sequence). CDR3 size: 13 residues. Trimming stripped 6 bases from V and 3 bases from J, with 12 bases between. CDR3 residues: CASSRDSNYEQYF. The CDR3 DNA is TGTGCCAGCAGCCGGGACTCCAACTACGAGCAGTACTTC.

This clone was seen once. This CDR3 is CASSLTGTRNQPQHF. The DNA of the CDR3 is TGTGCCAGCAGCTTAACCGGGACAAGAAATCAGCCCCAGCATTTT. The chain is built from TRBV7-2 and TRBJ1-5; weak D call: TRBD1 (6 bases). The CDR3 sequence is 15 residues long. Trimming cost V 2 bases and J 4 bases, with 12 bases left between them. CDR1 is SGHTA, CDR2 FQGNSA, per germline.

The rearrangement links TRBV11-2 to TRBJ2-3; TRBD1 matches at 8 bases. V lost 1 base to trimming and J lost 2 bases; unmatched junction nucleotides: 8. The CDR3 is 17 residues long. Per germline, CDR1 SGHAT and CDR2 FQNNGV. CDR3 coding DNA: TGTGCCAGCAGCTTAGCAGGGGGCGAGACCTACACAGATACGCAGTATTTT. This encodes CASSLAGGETYTDTQYF.

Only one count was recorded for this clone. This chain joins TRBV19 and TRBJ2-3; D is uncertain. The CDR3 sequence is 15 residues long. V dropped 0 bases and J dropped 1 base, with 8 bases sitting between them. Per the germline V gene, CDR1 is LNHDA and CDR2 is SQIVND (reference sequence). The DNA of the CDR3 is TGTGCCAGTAGTATAGACAGGCTCCGCACAGATACGCAGTATTTT. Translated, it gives CASSIDRLRTDTQYF. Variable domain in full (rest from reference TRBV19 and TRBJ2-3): DGGITQSPKYLFRKEGQNVTLSCEQNLNHDAMYWYRQDPGQGLRLIYYSQIVNDFQKGDIAEGYSVSREKKESFPLTVTSAQKNPTAFYLCASSIDRLRTDTQYFGPGTRLTVL.

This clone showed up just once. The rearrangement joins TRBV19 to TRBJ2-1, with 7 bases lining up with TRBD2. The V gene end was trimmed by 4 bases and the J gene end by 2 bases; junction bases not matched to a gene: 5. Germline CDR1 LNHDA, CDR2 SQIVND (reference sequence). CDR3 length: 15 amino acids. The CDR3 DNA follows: TGTGCCAGTAGTAAGAGCGGGACCGCCTACAATGAGCAGTTCTTC. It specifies CASSKSGTAYNEQFF.

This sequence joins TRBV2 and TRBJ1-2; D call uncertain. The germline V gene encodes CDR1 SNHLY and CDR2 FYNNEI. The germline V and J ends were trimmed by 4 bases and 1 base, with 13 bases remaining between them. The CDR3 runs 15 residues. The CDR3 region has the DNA TGTGCCAGCAGTGGAGGGCCCAGGAGTAACTATGGCTACACCTTC. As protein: CASSGGPRSNYGYTF. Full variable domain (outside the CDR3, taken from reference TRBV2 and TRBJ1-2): EPEVTQTPSHQVTQMGQEVILRCVPISNHLYFYWYRQILGQKVEFLVSFYNNEISEKSEIFDDQFSVERPDGSNFTLKIRSTKLEDSAMYFCASSGGPRSNYGYTFGSGTRLTVV.

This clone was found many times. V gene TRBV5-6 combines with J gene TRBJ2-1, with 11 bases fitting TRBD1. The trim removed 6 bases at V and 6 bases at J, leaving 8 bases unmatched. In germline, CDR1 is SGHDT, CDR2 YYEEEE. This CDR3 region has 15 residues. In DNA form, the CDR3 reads TGTGCCAGCACCACGGACAGGGGGCGCAGCAATGAGCAGTTCTTC. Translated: CASTTDRGRSNEQFF.

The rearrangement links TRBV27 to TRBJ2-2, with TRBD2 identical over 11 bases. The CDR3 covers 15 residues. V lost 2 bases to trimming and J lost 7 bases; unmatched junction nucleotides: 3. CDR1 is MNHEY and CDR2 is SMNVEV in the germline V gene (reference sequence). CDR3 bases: TGTGCCAGCAGTTTAGAAGGACTAGCGGGCGGGGAGCTGTTTTTT. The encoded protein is CASSLEGLAGGELFF.

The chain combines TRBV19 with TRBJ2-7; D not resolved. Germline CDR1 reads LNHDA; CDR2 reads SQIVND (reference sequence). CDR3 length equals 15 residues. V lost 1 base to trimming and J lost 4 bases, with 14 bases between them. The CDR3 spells CASSIGYGTEYEQYF. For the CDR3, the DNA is TGTGCCAGTAGTATAGGATACGGAACAGAATACGAGCAGTACTTC.

The CDR3 region is CAISGSGRNNEQFF. CDR3 bases: TGTGCCATCAGTGGTAGCGGGAGGAACAATGAGCAGTTCTTC. The chain has TRBV10-3 and TRBJ2-1; 10 bases are shared with TRBD2. Germline V gives CDR1 ENHRY, CDR2 SYGVKD. The CDR3 covers 14 residues. Losses at the gene ends were 4 bases for V and 5 bases for J; bases not matched to a gene: 2.

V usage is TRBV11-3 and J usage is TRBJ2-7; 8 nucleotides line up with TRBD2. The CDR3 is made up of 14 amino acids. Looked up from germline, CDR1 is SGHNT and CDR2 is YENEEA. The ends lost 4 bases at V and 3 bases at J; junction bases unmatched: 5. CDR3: CASSSGLGGYEQYF. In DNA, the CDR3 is TGTGCCAGCAGCTCGGGACTAGGAGGCTACGAGCAGTACTTC. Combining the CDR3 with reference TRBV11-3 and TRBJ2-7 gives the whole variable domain EAGVVQSPRYKIIEKKQPVAFWCNPISGHNTLYWYLQNLGQGPELLIRYENEEAVDDSQLPKDRFSAERLKGVDSTLKIQPAELGDSAVYLCASSSGLGGYEQYFGPGTRLTVT.